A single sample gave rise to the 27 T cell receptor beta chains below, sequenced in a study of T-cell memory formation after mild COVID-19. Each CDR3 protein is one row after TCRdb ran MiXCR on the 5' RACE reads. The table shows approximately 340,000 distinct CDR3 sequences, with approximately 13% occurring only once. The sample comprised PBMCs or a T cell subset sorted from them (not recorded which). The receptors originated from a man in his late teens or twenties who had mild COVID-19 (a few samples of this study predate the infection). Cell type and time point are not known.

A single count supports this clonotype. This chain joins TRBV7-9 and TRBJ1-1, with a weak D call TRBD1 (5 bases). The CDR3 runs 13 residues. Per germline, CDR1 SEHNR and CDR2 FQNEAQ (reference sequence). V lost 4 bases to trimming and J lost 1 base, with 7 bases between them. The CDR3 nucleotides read TGTGCCAGCAGCTATACAGGGAACACTGAAGCTTTCTTT. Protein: CASSYTGNTEAFF.

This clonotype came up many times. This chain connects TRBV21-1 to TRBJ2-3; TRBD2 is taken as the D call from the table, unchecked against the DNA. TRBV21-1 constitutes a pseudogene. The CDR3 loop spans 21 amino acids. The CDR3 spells CASSKTSGGAGVRPSTDTQYF. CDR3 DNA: TGTGCCAGCAGCAAGACTAGCGGGGGGGCCGGGGTGAGACCAAGCACAGATACGCAGTATTTT.

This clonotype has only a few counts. The CDR3 is CASSPGTVPGELFF. In DNA, the CDR3 is TGCGCCAGCAGCCCCGGGACAGTCCCCGGGGAGCTGTTTTTT. The chain couples TRBV5-1 to TRBJ2-2; 7 bases match TRBD1. The V gene end was trimmed by 4 bases and the J gene end by 6 bases; junction bases not matched to a gene: 6. Germline CDR1 is SGHRS and CDR2 is YFSETQ. The CDR3 spans 14 residues.

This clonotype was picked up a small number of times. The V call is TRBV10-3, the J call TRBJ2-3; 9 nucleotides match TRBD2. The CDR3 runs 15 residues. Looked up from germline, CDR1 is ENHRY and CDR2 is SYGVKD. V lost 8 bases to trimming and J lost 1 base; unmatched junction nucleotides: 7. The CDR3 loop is CAIAGERGGTDTQYF. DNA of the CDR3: TGTGCCATCGCTGGAGAGCGGGGGGGCACAGATACGCAGTATTTT.

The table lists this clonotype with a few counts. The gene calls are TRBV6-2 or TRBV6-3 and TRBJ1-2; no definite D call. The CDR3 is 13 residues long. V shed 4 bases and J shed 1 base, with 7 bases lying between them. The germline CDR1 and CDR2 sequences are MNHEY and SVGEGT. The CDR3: CASSSGNNYGYTF. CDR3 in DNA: TGTGCCAGCAGTTCGGGGAATAACTATGGCTACACCTTC.

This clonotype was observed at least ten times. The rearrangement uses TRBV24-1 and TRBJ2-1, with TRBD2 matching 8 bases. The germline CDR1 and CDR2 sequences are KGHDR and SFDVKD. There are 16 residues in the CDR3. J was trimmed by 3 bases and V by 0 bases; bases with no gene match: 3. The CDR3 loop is CATSDLTSGLYNEQFF. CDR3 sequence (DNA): TGTGCCACCAGTGATTTGACTAGCGGACTCTACAATGAGCAGTTCTTC.

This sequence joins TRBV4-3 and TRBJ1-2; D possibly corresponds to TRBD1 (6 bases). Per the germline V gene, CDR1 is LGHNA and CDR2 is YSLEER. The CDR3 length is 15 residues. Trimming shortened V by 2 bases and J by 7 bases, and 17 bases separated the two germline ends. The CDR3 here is CASSQTPGQSSGYTF. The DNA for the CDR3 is TGCGCCAGCAGCCAAACTCCGGGACAAAGTAGTGGCTACACCTTC.

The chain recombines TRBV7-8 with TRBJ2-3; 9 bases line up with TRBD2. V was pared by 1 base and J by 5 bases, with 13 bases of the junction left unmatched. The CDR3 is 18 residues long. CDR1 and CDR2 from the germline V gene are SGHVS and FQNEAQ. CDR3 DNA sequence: TGTGCCAGCAGCTTAGGTGTTTATGGAGCGGGGGGAAGAGATACGCAGTATTTT. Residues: CASSLGVYGAGGRDTQYF. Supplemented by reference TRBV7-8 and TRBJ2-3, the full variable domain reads GAGVSQSPRYKVAKRGQDVALRCDPISGHVSLFWYQQALGQGPEFLTYFQNEAQLDKSGLPSDRFFAERPEGSVSTLKIQRTQQEDSAVYLCASSLGVYGAGGRDTQYFGPGTRLTVL.

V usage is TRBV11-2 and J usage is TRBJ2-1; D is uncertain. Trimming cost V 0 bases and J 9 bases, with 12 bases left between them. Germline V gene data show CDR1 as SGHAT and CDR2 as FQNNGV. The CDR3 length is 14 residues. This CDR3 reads CASSLDRLSGEQFF. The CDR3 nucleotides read TGTGCCAGCAGCTTAGATCGGCTTTCTGGTGAGCAGTTCTTC.

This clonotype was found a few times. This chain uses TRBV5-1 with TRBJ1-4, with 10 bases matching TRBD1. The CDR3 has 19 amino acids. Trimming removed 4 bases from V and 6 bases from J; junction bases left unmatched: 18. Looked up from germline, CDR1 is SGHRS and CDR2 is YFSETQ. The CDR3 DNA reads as TGCGCCAGCAGCCCCAGACAGGGGGCGAAACGAGCGTCCCATGAAAAACTGTTTTTT. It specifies CASSPRQGAKRASHEKLFF.

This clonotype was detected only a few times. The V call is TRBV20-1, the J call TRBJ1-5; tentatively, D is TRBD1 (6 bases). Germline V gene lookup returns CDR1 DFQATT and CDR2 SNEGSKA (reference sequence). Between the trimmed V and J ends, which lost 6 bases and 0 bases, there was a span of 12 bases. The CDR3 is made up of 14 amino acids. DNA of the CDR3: TGCAGTGCAGAGGACAGAGGTAGCAATCAGCCCCAGCATTTT. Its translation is CSAEDRGSNQPQHF.

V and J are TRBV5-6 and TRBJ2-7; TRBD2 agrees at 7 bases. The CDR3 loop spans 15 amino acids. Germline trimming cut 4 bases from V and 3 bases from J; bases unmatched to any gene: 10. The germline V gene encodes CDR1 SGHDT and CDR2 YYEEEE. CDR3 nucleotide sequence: TGTGCCAGCAGCCCTCGGGAGGACTTGGGCTACGAGCAGTACTTC. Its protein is CASSPREDLGYEQYF. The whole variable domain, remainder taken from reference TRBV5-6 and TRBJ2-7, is DAGVTQSPTHLIKTRGQQVTLRCSPKSGHDTVSWYQQALGQGPQFIFQYYEEEERQRGNFPDRFSGHQFPNYSSELNVNALLLGDSALYLCASSPREDLGYEQYFGPGTRLTVT.

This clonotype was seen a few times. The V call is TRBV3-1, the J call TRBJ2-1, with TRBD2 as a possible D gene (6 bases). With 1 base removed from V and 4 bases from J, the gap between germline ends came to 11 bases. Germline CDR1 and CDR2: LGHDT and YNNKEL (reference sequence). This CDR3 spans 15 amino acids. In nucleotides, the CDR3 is TGTGCCAGCAGCCAAGGCGGGACTCCTTACAATGAGCAGTTCTTC. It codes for CASSQGGTPYNEQFF.

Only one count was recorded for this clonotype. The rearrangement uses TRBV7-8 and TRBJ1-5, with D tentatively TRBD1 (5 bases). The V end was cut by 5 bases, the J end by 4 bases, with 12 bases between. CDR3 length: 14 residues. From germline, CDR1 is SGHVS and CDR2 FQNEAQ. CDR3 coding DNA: TGTGCCAGCAGCGGGGACTCTCCTAATCAGCCCCAGCATTTT. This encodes CASSGDSPNQPQHF.

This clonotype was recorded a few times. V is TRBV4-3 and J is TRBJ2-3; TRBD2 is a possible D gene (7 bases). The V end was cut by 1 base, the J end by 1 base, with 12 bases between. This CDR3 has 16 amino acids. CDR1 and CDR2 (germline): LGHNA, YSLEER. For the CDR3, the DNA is TGCGCCAGCAGCCAAGGGGGGGGCTCTGGCACAGATACGCAGTATTTT. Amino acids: CASSQGGGSGTDTQYF.

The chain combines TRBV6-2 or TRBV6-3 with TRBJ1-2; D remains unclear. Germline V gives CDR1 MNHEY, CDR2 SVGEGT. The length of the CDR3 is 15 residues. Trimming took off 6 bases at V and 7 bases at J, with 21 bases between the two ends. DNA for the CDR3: TGTGCCAGCAGCCCCGTCGGGCAGGCCCTTTTTGGCTACACCTTC. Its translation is CASSPVGQALFGYTF.

The chain's CDR3 is CASGTYSGDTDTQYF. The DNA of the CDR3 is TGTGCCAGCGGAACTTATAGCGGGGACACAGATACGCAGTATTTT. This sequence joins TRBV3-1 and TRBJ2-3, with TRBD2 matching over 8 bases. The CDR3 runs 15 residues. V was pared by 8 bases and J by 2 bases, with 9 bases of the junction left unmatched. Germline-derived CDR1 and CDR2 are LGHDT and YNNKEL (reference sequence).

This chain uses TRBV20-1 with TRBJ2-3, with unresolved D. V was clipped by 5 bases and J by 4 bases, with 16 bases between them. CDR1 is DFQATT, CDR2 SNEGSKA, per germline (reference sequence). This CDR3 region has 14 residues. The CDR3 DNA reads TGCAGTGCTCGGGCACCCCAGATTCCAGATACGCAGTATTTT. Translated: CSARAPQIPDTQYF.

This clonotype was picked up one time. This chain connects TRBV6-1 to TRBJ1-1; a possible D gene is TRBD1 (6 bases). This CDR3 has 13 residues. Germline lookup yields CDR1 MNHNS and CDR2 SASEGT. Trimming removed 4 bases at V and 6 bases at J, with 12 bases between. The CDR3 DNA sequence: TGTGCCAGCAGTGTGAGTACAGGGCCTGAAGCTTTCTTT. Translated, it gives CASSVSTGPEAFF.

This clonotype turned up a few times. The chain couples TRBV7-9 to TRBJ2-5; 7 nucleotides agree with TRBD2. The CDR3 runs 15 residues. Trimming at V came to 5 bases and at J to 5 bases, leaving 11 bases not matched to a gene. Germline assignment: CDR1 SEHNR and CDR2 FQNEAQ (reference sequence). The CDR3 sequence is CASSAESGARETQYF. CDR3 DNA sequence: TGTGCCAGCAGCGCCGAAAGCGGGGCCAGGGAGACCCAGTACTTC.

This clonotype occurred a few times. Written as DNA, the CDR3 is TGCGCCAGCAGCTACGGACTAGCGGATGCCTGGGAGCAGTACGTC. This translates into CASSYGLADAWEQYV. V and J are TRBV5-1 and TRBJ2-7; the match to TRBD2 covers 10 bases. CDR1 is SGHRS and CDR2 is YFSETQ in the germline V gene. J lost 7 bases, V lost 3 bases, and 10 bases had no gene match. There are 15 residues in the CDR3.

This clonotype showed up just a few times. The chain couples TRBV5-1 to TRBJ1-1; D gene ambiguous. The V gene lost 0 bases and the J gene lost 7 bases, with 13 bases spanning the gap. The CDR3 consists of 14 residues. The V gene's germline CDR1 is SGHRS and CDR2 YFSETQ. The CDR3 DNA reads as TGCGCCAGCAGCTTGGACGCCACACAATTTGAAGCTTTCTTT. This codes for CASSLDATQFEAFF. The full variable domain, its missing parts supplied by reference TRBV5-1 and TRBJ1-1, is KAGVTQTPRYLIKTRGQQVTLSCSPISGHRSVSWYQQTPGQGLQFLFEYFSETQRNKGNFPGRFSGRQFSNSRSEMNVSTLELGDSALYLCASSLDATQFEAFFGQGTRLTVV.

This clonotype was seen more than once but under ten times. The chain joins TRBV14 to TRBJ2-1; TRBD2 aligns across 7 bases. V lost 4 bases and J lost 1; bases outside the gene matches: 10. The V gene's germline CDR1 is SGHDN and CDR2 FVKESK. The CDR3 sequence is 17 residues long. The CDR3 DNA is TGTGCCAGCAGCCTTAGAGCCCCGGGGGGATCCTACAATGAGCAGTTCTTC. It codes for CASSLRAPGGSYNEQFF.

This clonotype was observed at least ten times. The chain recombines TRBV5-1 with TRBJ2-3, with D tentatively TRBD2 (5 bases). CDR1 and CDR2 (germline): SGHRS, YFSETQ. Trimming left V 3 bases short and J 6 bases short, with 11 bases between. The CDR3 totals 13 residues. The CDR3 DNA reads TGCGCCAGCAGCTCCCTAGGCGGGGATACGCAGTATTTT. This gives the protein CASSSLGGDTQYF.

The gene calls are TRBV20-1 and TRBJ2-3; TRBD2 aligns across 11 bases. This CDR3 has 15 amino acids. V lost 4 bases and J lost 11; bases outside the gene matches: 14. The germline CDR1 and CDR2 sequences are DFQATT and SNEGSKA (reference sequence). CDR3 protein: CSANKGLAAPAEQYF. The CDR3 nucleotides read TGCAGTGCTAACAAGGGACTAGCGGCCCCAGCGGAGCAGTATTTT.

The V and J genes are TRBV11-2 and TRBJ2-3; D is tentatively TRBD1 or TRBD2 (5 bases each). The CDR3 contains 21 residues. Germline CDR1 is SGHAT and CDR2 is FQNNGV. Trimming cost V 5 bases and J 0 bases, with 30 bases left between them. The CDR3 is CASSPSLGRRHGAPSTDTQYF. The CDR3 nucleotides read TGTGCCAGCAGCCCTAGTTTGGGACGGCGACATGGGGCTCCAAGCACAGATACGCAGTATTTT.

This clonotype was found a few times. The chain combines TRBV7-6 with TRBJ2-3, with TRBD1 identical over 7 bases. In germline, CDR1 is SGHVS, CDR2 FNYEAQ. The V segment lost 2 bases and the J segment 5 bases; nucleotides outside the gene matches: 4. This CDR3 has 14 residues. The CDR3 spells CASSLRGLEDTQYF. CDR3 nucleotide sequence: TGTGCCAGCAGCTTAAGGGGGCTTGAAGATACGCAGTATTTT.